A single sample is the source of the 26 T cell receptor beta chains below, sequenced in a study of blood T cells in healthy people across ages. A sample-barcoded 5' primer and a J-beta primer mix were used in a second PCR of about 6 to 12 cycles. Each CDR3 protein gets one entry after TCRdb re-called the 5' RACE reads with MiXCR. Of nearly 800,000 distinct CDR3 sequences listed, approximately 53% are singletons. The sequenced sample was blood. These receptor sequences come from a man aged 35 to 55 in good health.

In this sample, this clonotype turned up many times. The DNA for the CDR3 is TGTGCCAGCCGAGGGGAGGCGAACACTGAAGCTTTCTTT. Translation: CASRGEANTEAFF. The rearrangement uses TRBV3-1 and TRBJ1-1, with a weak D call TRBD1 (5 bases). Germline CDR1 reads LGHDT; CDR2 reads YNNKEL (reference sequence). The CDR3 has 13 amino acids. With 8 bases removed from V and 1 base from J, the gap between germline ends came to 11 bases.

The chain uses TRBV20-1 and TRBJ2-3; D gene unclear. Germline V gene lookup returns CDR1 DFQATT and CDR2 SNEGSKA (reference sequence). The length of the CDR3 is 14 residues. Trimming removed 6 bases from V and 2 bases from J, with 15 bases in between. Written as DNA, the CDR3 is TGCAGTGCCCCTTCGCGACAAAACACAGATACGCAGTATTTT. Amino acid sequence: CSAPSRQNTDTQYF.

J is TRBJ2-7 and V is TRBV5-1; 8 bases line up with TRBD2. J gave up 2 bases and V 4 bases, and 11 bases lay outside the gene matches. There are 16 residues in the CDR3. Germline assignment: CDR1 SGHRS and CDR2 YFSETQ. The CDR3 protein is CASSGAGGRTAYEQYF. In nucleotides, the CDR3 is TGCGCCAGCAGCGGTGCGGGGGGCCGGACGGCCTACGAGCAGTACTTC.

A few counts support this clonotype. CDR3 bases: TGTGCCAGCAGTTTAGTTGGAGCTCTGGAGACCCAGTACTTC. This codes for CASSLVGALETQYF. The chain couples TRBV12-3 or TRBV12-4 to TRBJ2-5; D unresolved. V lost 1 base to trimming and J lost 5 bases, with 11 bases between them. CDR3 length: 14 amino acids.

The chain carries TRBV6-2 or TRBV6-3 and TRBJ2-5; D call uncertain. Germline CDR1 and CDR2: MNHEY and SVGEGT. Trimming took off 1 base at V and 13 bases at J, with 10 bases between the two ends. CDR3 length: 11 amino acids. The CDR3 loop reads CASSYYDKWYF. For the CDR3, the DNA is TGTGCCAGCAGTTACTATGACAAGTGGTACTTC.

This clonotype came up once. V is TRBV6-6 and J is TRBJ2-1; 14 nucleotides agree with TRBD2. Germline loops: CDR1 MNHNY, CDR2 SVGAGI (reference sequence). V lost 0 bases to trimming and J lost 9 bases; unmatched junction nucleotides: 7. The CDR3 consists of 17 residues. As DNA, the CDR3 is TGTGCCAGCAGTTACTCCGTGGGACTAGCGGGAGTCCCTGAGCAGTTCTTC. Translating gives CASSYSVGLAGVPEQFF.

The V call is TRBV29-1, the J call TRBJ2-7; D may be TRBD1 (6 bases). The DNA end lines up better with TRBJ2-5; the J call may be wrong. Germline V gene sequence: CDR1 SQVTM, CDR2 ANQGSEA. The CDR3 sequence is 13 residues long. Here the CDR3 reads CSVVLGARETQYF. CDR3 DNA: TGCAGCGTTGTATTGGGGGCGCGGGAGACCCAGTACTTC.

The chain couples TRBV20-1 to TRBJ2-5; TRBD1 is a possible D gene (5 bases). V lost 3 bases to trimming and J lost 5 bases, with 25 bases between them. The CDR3 is 17 residues long. In germline, CDR1 is DFQATT, CDR2 SNEGSKA (reference sequence). The CDR3 DNA is TGCAGTGCTAGGAGGATAGGTACAGGTTTTCAAACGGAGACCCAGTACTTC. Protein product: CSARRIGTGFQTETQYF.

This clonotype has only one observation. At one of its ends the junction is not consistent with the germline gene, which may arise from a read error. The chain is built from TRBV7-9 and TRBJ2-2, with 8 bases fitting TRBD1. Germline V gene sequence: CDR1 SEHNR, CDR2 FQNEAQ (reference sequence). The CDR3 spans 16 residues. The CDR3: CAGSPDRVANTGELFF. The CDR3 DNA reads TGTGCCGGCAGCCCGGACAGGGTCGCGAACACCGGGGAGCTGTTTTTT. The whole variable domain, filled in from reference TRBV7-9 and TRBJ2-2, reads DTGVSQNPRHKITKRGQNVTFRCDPISEHNRLYWYRQTLGQGPEFLTYFQNEAQLEKSRLLSDRFSAERPKGSFSTLEIQRTEQGDSAMYLCAGSPDRVANTGELFFGEGSRLTVL.

This clonotype has a handful of counts. V and J are TRBV29-1 and TRBJ2-5; D possibly matches TRBD1 or TRBD2 (7 bases each). The end of the DNA aligns better with TRBJ2-7, so the J call may be wrong. This CDR3 contains 14 residues. CDR1 SQVTM and CDR2 ANQGSEA come from the germline V gene. Here the CDR3 DNA reads TGCAGCGTTGAAGATCAGGGGGGGCTCCCCGAGCAGTACTTC. This gives the protein CSVEDQGGLPEQYF.

The chain joins TRBV21-1 to TRBJ2-5; TRBD1, the D gene given by the table, was not confirmed from the DNA. TRBV21-1 is recorded as a pseudogene. CDR3 length: 18 residues. This CDR3 reads CASSGGSEAGGIQETQYF. Written as DNA, the CDR3 is TGTGCCAGCAGCGGAGGGAGTGAGGCAGGGGGGATACAAGAGACCCAGTACTTC.

The CDR3 coding sequence is TGCAGTGCTGTCTTTAGGGCAGGGGGTCGGGACGAGCAGTACTTC. Its protein product is CSAVFRAGGRDEQYF. The chain recombines TRBV20-1 with TRBJ2-7; TRBD1 agrees at 7 bases. Germline values: CDR1 DFQATT, CDR2 SNEGSKA (reference sequence). J was trimmed by 5 bases and V by 5 bases; bases with no gene match: 15. This CDR3 has 15 residues.

This clonotype was counted once. The rearrangement uses TRBV6-5 and TRBJ2-3; weak D call: TRBD1 (6 bases). CDR1 and CDR2 from the germline V gene are MNHEY and SVGAGI. Trimming stripped 4 bases from V and 2 bases from J, with 16 bases between. The CDR3 totals 16 residues. CDR3 coding DNA: TGTGCCAGCAGTTCCCCGACAGGTTATAACACAGATACGCAGTATTTT. This codes for CASSSPTGYNTDTQYF.

The chain recombines TRBV4-1 with TRBJ2-7, with D possibly TRBD2 on 7 matching bases. Germline-derived CDR1 and CDR2 are MGHRA and YSYEKL. The CDR3 is 16 residues long. Trimming took 0 bases from V and 5 from J, leaving 17 bases between them. In nucleotides, the CDR3 is TGCGCCAGCAGCCAAGAAAAGGCCGGGGGGCCCCACGAGCAGTACTTC. This sequence encodes CASSQEKAGGPHEQYF.

This sequence joins TRBV7-9 and TRBJ2-1; the D gene is possibly TRBD2 (5 bases). With the DNA end fitting TRBJ2-7 better, the J assignment may be wrong. The CDR3 length is 14 residues. The germline V gene has CDR1 SEHNR and CDR2 FQNEAQ (reference sequence). CDR3 coding DNA: TGTGCCAGCAGCCCAGAGGGCCAGTACAATGAGCAGTACTTC. It encodes CASSPEGQYNEQYF.

The chain links TRBV27 to TRBJ2-7; 7 bases line up with TRBD1. The V segment lost 5 bases and the J segment 6 bases; nucleotides outside the gene matches: 13. This CDR3 spans 15 amino acids. The germline V gene encodes CDR1 MNHEY and CDR2 SMNVEV (reference sequence). CDR3 loop: CASSPQGQTPGEQYF. For the CDR3, the DNA is TGTGCCAGCAGTCCGCAGGGACAGACTCCAGGCGAGCAGTACTTC.

The CDR3 here is CSVEDRTSYEQYF. In nucleotides, the CDR3 is TGCAGCGTTGAAGATCGGACTTCCTACGAGCAGTACTTC. This rearrangement joins TRBV29-1 to TRBJ2-7, with a tentative D call TRBD2 (5 bases). The V gene's germline CDR1 is SQVTM and CDR2 ANQGSEA. Trimming removed 0 bases from V and 1 base from J, with 7 bases in between. CDR3 length: 13 amino acids.

This rearrangement joins TRBV7-8 to TRBJ1-5; possibly TRBD1 for D (6 bases). Germline V gene data show CDR1 as SGHVS and CDR2 as FQNEAQ. The CDR3 spans 18 residues. V gave up 5 bases and J gave up 7 bases, with 27 bases separating them. CDR3 residues: CASSMRALGAGEDQPQHF. In nucleotides, the CDR3 is TGTGCCAGCAGCATGAGAGCCCTTGGGGCAGGGGAAGACCAGCCCCAGCATTTT.

The CDR3 DNA is TGTGCCAGCAGCCAAGCTAGTAGGGCCACAGATACGCAGTATTTT. Residues: CASSQASRATDTQYF. V usage is TRBV3-1 and J usage is TRBJ2-3; D gene uncertain. This CDR3 comprises 15 residues. Trimming took 1 base from V and 2 from J, leaving 10 bases between them. Germline CDR1 LGHDT, CDR2 YNNKEL (reference sequence).

The rearrangement joins TRBV3-1 to TRBJ2-1; weak D call: TRBD1 (6 bases). The CDR3 is 14 residues long. Germline-derived CDR1 and CDR2 are LGHDT and YNNKEL (reference sequence). V gave up 4 bases and J gave up 6 bases, with 13 bases separating them. CDR3 nucleotides: TGTGCCAGCAGCCGACGGGACACCGGCAATGAGCAGTTCTTC. Residues: CASSRRDTGNEQFF.

The gene calls are TRBV5-6 and TRBJ2-1, with 8 bases aligning to TRBD2. After removal of 9 bases from V and 0 bases from J, the junction contained 5 bases not matched to a gene. The CDR3 consists of 14 residues. Germline assignment: CDR1 SGHDT and CDR2 YYEEEE. CDR3: CATTGGSSYNEQFF. Here the CDR3 DNA reads TGTGCCACCACGGGAGGGAGCTCCTACAATGAGCAGTTCTTC.

This clonotype was observed a few times. V is TRBV18 and J is TRBJ2-7, with D possibly matching TRBD1 (7 bases). The CDR3 runs to 15 residues. The V end was cut by 6 bases, the J end by 2 bases, with 17 bases between. Germline CDR1 and CDR2: KGHSH and LQKENI. The CDR3 DNA follows: TGTGCCAGCTCCCGCGGGACAGATCTCCCCTACGAGCAGTACTTC. This sequence encodes CASSRGTDLPYEQYF.

This rearrangement joins TRBV14 to TRBJ2-3; unclear D gene. The V gene's germline CDR1 is SGHDN and CDR2 FVKESK. This CDR3 has 14 amino acids. The V and J ends lost 4 bases and 3 bases respectively, with 11 bases between them. This CDR3 is CASSRMLRTDTQYF. CDR3 bases: TGTGCCAGCAGCCGAATGTTGAGGACAGATACGCAGTATTTT.

The chain combines TRBV7-2 with TRBJ2-3; tentatively, D is TRBD1 or TRBD2 (5 bases each). V was trimmed by 5 bases and J by 4 bases, leaving 13 bases between them. The CDR3 is 14 amino acids. Germline V gives CDR1 SGHTA, CDR2 FQGNSA. CDR3 protein: CASSPGPLPDTQYF. CDR3 DNA: TGTGCCAGCAGCCCGGGACCCCTCCCAGATACGCAGTATTTT.

J is TRBJ2-3 and V is TRBV24-1, with D hard to call. The ends were cut back, 3 bases at V and 0 bases at J, with 12 bases in the middle. The CDR3 is made up of 16 amino acids. CDR1 and CDR2 (germline): KGHDR, SFDVKD. The CDR3: CATSDRKTPSTDTQYF. CDR3 DNA sequence: TGTGCCACCAGTGATCGGAAAACCCCTAGCACAGATACGCAGTATTTT.

This clonotype has a handful of counts. The rearrangement uses TRBV11-2 and TRBJ2-3, with D possibly TRBD2 on 6 matching bases. Trimming shortened V by 5 bases and J by 6 bases, and 21 bases separated the two germline ends. This CDR3 contains 16 residues. In germline, CDR1 is SGHAT, CDR2 FQNNGV. The CDR3 spells CASSRTTGSGSDTQYF. CDR3 nucleotides: TGTGCCAGCAGCAGGACGACCGGGAGTGGTTCGGATACGCAGTATTTT.